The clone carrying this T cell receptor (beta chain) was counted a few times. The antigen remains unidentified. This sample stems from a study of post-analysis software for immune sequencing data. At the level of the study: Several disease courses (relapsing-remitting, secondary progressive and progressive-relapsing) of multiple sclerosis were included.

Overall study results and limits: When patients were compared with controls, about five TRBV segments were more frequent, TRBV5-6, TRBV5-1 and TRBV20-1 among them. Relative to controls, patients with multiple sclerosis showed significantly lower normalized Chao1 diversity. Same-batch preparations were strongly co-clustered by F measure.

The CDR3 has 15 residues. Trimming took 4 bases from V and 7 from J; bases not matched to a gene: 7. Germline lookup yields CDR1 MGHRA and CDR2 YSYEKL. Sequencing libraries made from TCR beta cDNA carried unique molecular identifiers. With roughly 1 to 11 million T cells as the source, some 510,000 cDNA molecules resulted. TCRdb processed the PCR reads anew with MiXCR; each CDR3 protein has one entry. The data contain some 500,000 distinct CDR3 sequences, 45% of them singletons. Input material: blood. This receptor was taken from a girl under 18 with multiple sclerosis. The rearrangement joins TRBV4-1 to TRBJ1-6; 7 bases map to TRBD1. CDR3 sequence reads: CASSPTGTDNSPLHF. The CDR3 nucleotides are TGCGCCAGCAGCCCAACCGGGACAGACAATTCACCCCTCCACTTT.